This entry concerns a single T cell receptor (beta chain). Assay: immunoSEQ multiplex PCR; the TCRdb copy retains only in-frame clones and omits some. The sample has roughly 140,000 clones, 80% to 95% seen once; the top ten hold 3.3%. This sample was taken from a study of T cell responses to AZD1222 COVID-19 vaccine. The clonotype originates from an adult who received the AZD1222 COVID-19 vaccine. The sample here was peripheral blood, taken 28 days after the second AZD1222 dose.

CDR3 sequence (DNA): TGCAGCGCCGGCAGACAGTTACCTAAGGAAAACGGCTACACCTTC. Its translation: CSAGRQLPKENGYTF. The chain carries TRBV29-1 and TRBJ1-2; D perhaps matches TRBD1 (5 bases). This CDR3 contains 15 residues. Trimming cost V 7 bases and J 8 bases, with 26 bases left between them. CDR1 and CDR2 (germline): SQVTM, ANQGSEA.